The T cell receptor (beta chain) described here comes from a study of T cells in Graves' hyperthyroidism and ophthalmopathy. Study outcomes and limitations: The majority of expanded thyroid clonotypes above 0.001 also appeared in blood.

Amplification of TCR beta CDR3 regions used RNA as the template. The HTBI primer set served for first-round RT-PCR of the TCR CDR3. MiXCR, run by TCRdb on the multiplex PCR reads, gives a single entry per CDR3 protein. The sample carries a few hundred thousand distinct CDR3 sequences, over 45% recorded once. This clonotype was counted at least ten times. Its antigen remains unknown. The receptor comes from an adult woman with Graves' disease, either hyperthyroidism or ophthalmopathy (not recorded which). Sample: peripheral blood or thyroid tissue (not recorded which).

For the CDR3, the DNA is TGTGCCAGCAGCTTAGGGTTCGCGGGCCCAGAGACCCAGTACTTC. Translated, it gives CASSLGFAGPETQYF. V is TRBV11-2 and J is TRBJ2-5; TRBD2 might be the D (5 bases). Germline V gene lookup returns CDR1 SGHAT and CDR2 FQNNGV. Trimming cost V 1 base and J 4 bases, with 13 bases left between them. This CDR3 region has 15 residues.